These 26 T cell receptor beta chains were all obtained from the same sample, sequenced in a study of cytomegalovirus exposure and HLA in healthy donors. Primers: 60 Vbeta forward and 13 Jbeta reverse. Clones were read by immunoSEQ multiplex PCR, and TCRdb kept only the in-frame ones, dropping some. The table has some 140,000 clones, about 74% seen once; the top ten hold 2.5% to 3.5%. The sequenced sample consisted of PBMCs. The receptors come from a middle-aged man in good health and CMV-seronegative.

The V gene is TRBV6-6, the J gene TRBJ2-7; 9 bases align to TRBD2. The V gene end was trimmed by 6 bases and the J gene end by 0 bases; junction bases not matched to a gene: 3. The CDR3 loop spans 14 amino acids. Germline-derived CDR1 and CDR2 are MNHNY and SVGAGI (reference sequence). CDR3: CASRGLAVSYEQYF. DNA for the CDR3: TGTGCCAGCAGGGGACTAGCCGTCTCCTACGAGCAGTACTTC.

V usage is TRBV12-2 and J usage is TRBJ2-1; the table gives TRBD1 as D, unverified against the DNA. TRBV12-2 is tagged as a pseudogene. The CDR3 contains 15 residues. The DNA for the CDR3 is TGTGCAAGTCCTTCGCGGGACAGAGCCTACAATGAGCAGTTCTTC. Amino acid sequence: CASPSRDRAYNEQFF.

The chain recombines TRBV7-8 with TRBJ2-1, with D perhaps TRBD1 (6 bases). The CDR3 extends over 17 amino acids. The V end was cut by 4 bases, the J end by 0 bases, with 16 bases between. Germline V CDR1 and CDR2: SGHVS, FQNEAQ. As DNA, the CDR3 is TGTGCCAGCAGCTCCAAAAGACAGGCCCGCTCCTACAATGAGCAGTTCTTC. This encodes CASSSKRQARSYNEQFF.

The V and J genes are TRBV28 and TRBJ2-7, with 7 nucleotides matching TRBD1. J lost 7 bases, V lost 6 bases, and 15 bases had no gene match. CDR1 is MDHEN and CDR2 is SYDVKM in the germline V gene. This CDR3 spans 15 amino acids. CDR3 protein: CASSTTGTALGEQYF. CDR3 nucleotide sequence: TGTGCCAGCAGCACGACCGGGACAGCCCTGGGGGAGCAGTACTTC.

The count of this clone is one. The genes are TRBV30 and TRBJ2-5; possible D gene TRBD1, 6 bases. The J call may be mistaken, given a closer DNA end match to TRBJ2-7. The germline gives CDR1 GTSNPN, CDR2 SVGIG (reference sequence). The CDR3 loop spans 13 amino acids. The CDR3 spells CAWSVQGTYEQYF. For the CDR3, the DNA is TGTGCCTGGAGTGTACAGGGCACTTACGAGCAGTACTTC.

The rearrangement links TRBV27 to TRBJ2-7; the D gene is possibly TRBD2 (6 bases). Trimming stripped 3 bases from V and 2 bases from J, with 23 bases between. The CDR3 has 18 amino acids. The V gene's germline CDR1 is MNHEY and CDR2 SMNVEV (reference sequence). CDR3: CASSFLGTGAGTPYEQYF. CDR3 in DNA: TGTGCCAGCAGTTTTTTGGGGACTGGGGCAGGGACCCCCTACGAGCAGTACTTC.

The V call is TRBV6-1, the J call TRBJ1-5; 7 nucleotides match TRBD1. There are 20 residues in the CDR3. Germline lookup yields CDR1 MNHNS and CDR2 SASEGT. Losses at the gene ends were 0 bases for V and 0 bases for J; bases not matched to a gene: 14. In nucleotides, the CDR3 is TGTGCCAGCAGTGAAGCGGTAGGGGGCGAGGGGATTTATAGCAATCAGCCCCAGCATTTT. It yields the protein CASSEAVGGEGIYSNQPQHF.

The chain carries TRBV7-9 and TRBJ1-5; D is unresolved. The CDR3 has 12 residues. Trimming took 5 bases from V and 4 from J, leaving 6 bases between them. The germline gives CDR1 SEHNR, CDR2 FQNEAQ (reference sequence). CDR3 sequence: CASSPLNQPQHF. For the CDR3, the DNA is TGTGCCAGCAGCCCCTTAAATCAGCCCCAGCATTTT.

The table lists this clone with a few counts. The CDR3 reads CASSLNTNTEAFF. In nucleotides, the CDR3 is TGTGCCAGCAGCTTAAACACGAACACTGAAGCTTTCTTT. V usage is TRBV7-8 and J usage is TRBJ1-1; unclear D gene. Trimming shortened V by 2 bases and J by 1 base, and 5 bases separated the two germline ends. Germline V CDR1 and CDR2: SGHVS, FQNEAQ. The CDR3 is 13 amino acids. The full variable domain, in which reference TRBV7-8 and TRBJ1-1 provide the parts outside the CDR3, is GAGVSQSPRYKVAKRGQDVALRCDPISGHVSLFWYQQALGQGPEFLTYFQNEAQLDKSGLPSDRFFAERPEGSVSTLKIQRTQQEDSAVYLCASSLNTNTEAFFGQGTRLTVV.

The chain employs TRBV5-4 and TRBJ2-2, with 12 bases that match TRBD2. V was clipped by 4 bases and J by 4 bases; unmatched bases: 11. This CDR3 comprises 18 residues. CDR1 is SGHNT, CDR2 YYREEE, per germline (reference sequence). The DNA for the CDR3 is TGTGCCAGCAGCCCGGGACTAGCGGGCGAGCGAGGCACCGGGGAGCTGTTTTTT. Protein: CASSPGLAGERGTGELFF.

This clone has just a few counts. The chain couples TRBV18 to TRBJ2-2; 9 bases are a match to TRBD1. The germline gives CDR1 KGHSH, CDR2 LQKENI. V lost 3 bases to trimming and J lost 1 base; unmatched junction nucleotides: 6. CDR3 length: 17 residues. The CDR3 bases are TGTGCCAGCTCACCTAATACGGGACAGGGGAACACCGGGGAGCTGTTTTTT. Protein: CASSPNTGQGNTGELFF.

V usage is TRBV7-9 and J usage is TRBJ1-2; 8 nucleotides agree with TRBD1. The CDR3 runs to 16 residues. With 2 bases clipped from V and 0 bases from J, the junction kept 5 bases outside the gene matches. Germline loops: CDR1 SEHNR, CDR2 FQNEAQ (reference sequence). CDR3: CASSLLRDRSNYGYTF. The CDR3 DNA reads TGTGCCAGCAGCTTACTCCGGGACAGGTCTAACTATGGCTACACCTTC.

The chain's CDR3 is CASSRQRQETQYF. CDR3 coding DNA: TGTGCCAGCAGTCGACAGAGACAAGAGACCCAGTACTTC. This chain connects TRBV25-1 to TRBJ2-5; D might be TRBD1 (5 bases). From germline, CDR1 is MGHDK and CDR2 SYGVNS. V was trimmed by 5 bases and J by 2 bases, leaving 9 bases between them. This CDR3 has 13 residues.

Concerning this clone: The junction and the germline gene differ at one end; a read error may be behind it. This chain connects TRBV28 to TRBJ2-1; TRBD2 matches 10 bases. Germline loops: CDR1 MDHEN, CDR2 SYDVKM. CDR3 length equals 15 residues. CDR3 sequence (DNA): TGTGCCGGCAGTTTATATGGAGCGGGAGGGGTTGAGCAGTTCTTC. Protein sequence: CAGSLYGAGGVEQFF.

The chain uses TRBV6-5 and TRBJ2-5; 9 nucleotides align to TRBD2. Trimming at V came to 4 bases and at J to 4 bases, leaving 1 base not matched to a gene. The CDR3 loop spans 13 amino acids. CDR1 is MNHEY and CDR2 is SVGAGI in the germline V gene. CDR3 amino acids: CASSSSGVETQYF. As DNA, the CDR3 is TGTGCCAGCAGTTCTAGCGGGGTAGAGACCCAGTACTTC.

The rearrangement links TRBV6-5 to TRBJ2-7; tentatively, D is TRBD1 (6 bases). The length of the CDR3 is 14 residues. Trimming shortened V by 5 bases and J by 6 bases, and 17 bases separated the two germline ends. Germline V gene sequence: CDR1 MNHEY, CDR2 SVGAGI. The CDR3 nucleotides are TGTGCCAGCAGTCTTCTCGGGACAAACCTCGAGCAGTACTTC. It specifies CASSLLGTNLEQYF.

This clone was observed a single time. The chain joins TRBV19 to TRBJ1-1; 11 positions agree with TRBD1. CDR1 LNHDA and CDR2 SQIVND come from the germline V gene (reference sequence). V lost 4 bases, J lost 7 bases, and 8 bases stayed unmatched. The CDR3 length is 15 residues. The CDR3 bases are TGTGCCAGTAGTACAGGGACAGGGGGACCGTTTGAAGCTTTCTTT. This sequence encodes CASSTGTGGPFEAFF.

The chain has TRBV6-5 and TRBJ1-6; the match to TRBD1 covers 8 bases. CDR3 length: 14 amino acids. Germline CDR1 is MNHEY and CDR2 is SVGAGI. V gave up 0 bases and J gave up 9 bases; unmatched junction bases: 1. CDR3 DNA: TGTGCCAGCAGTTACTCCGGGACAGGTTCACCCCTCCACTTT. Translation: CASSYSGTGSPLHF.

V is TRBV7-3 and J is TRBJ2-1; 9 bases fit TRBD1. The length of the CDR3 is 15 residues. CDR1 and CDR2 from the germline V gene are SGHTA and FQGTGA. The V segment lost 5 bases and the J segment 7 bases; nucleotides outside the gene matches: 9. CDR3 region: CASSLTGTGWNEQFF. The CDR3 nucleotides are TGTGCCAGCAGCCTCACCGGGACAGGGTGGAATGAGCAGTTCTTC.

The chain has TRBV14 and TRBJ1-3, with D unresolved. The CDR3 loop spans 16 amino acids. Trimming shortened V by 0 bases and J by 2 bases, and 11 bases separated the two germline ends. Germline V lookup: CDR1 SGHDN, CDR2 FVKESK. CDR3 DNA sequence: TGTGCCAGCAGCCAAGACTACGGCGCGGCTGGAAACACCATATATTTT. Amino acid sequence: CASSQDYGAAGNTIYF. The whole variable domain, filled in from reference TRBV14 and TRBJ1-3, reads EAGVTQFPSHSVIEKGQTVTLRCDPISGHDNLYWYRRVMGKEIKFLLHFVKESKQDESGMPNNRFLAERTGGTYSTLKVQPAELEDSGVYFCASSQDYGAAGNTIYFGEGSWLTVV.

CDR3 nucleotides: TGTGCCAGCAGCATCAACCAGGTGATATCCTACAATGAGCAGTTCTTC. This encodes CASSINQVISYNEQFF. This chain uses TRBV7-2 with TRBJ2-1; D not certain. Trimming removed 5 bases at V and 1 base at J, with 15 bases between. Germline CDR1 SGHTA, CDR2 FQGNSA. This CDR3 is 16 amino acids long.

The chain employs TRBV19 and TRBJ2-2; 9 bases are shared with TRBD1. There are 14 residues in the CDR3. J gave up 13 bases and V 1 base, and 7 bases lay outside the gene matches. The germline gives CDR1 LNHDA, CDR2 SQIVND (reference sequence). In DNA form, the CDR3 reads TGTGCCAGTAGTATAGGACAGGGGGTAAGGTCGCTGTTTTTT. Its translation: CASSIGQGVRSLFF.

The chain couples TRBV5-1 to TRBJ2-1; 7 nucleotides align to TRBD1. Germline CDR1 SGHRS, CDR2 YFSETQ. With V trimmed by 3 bases and J by 6 bases, 18 bases remained unmatched. The CDR3 sequence is 18 residues long. The CDR3 region is CASSSEIPGLTGSNEQFF. The CDR3 DNA reads TGCGCCAGCAGCTCAGAGATTCCGGGATTGACAGGGAGCAATGAGCAGTTCTTC.

The CDR3, as DNA: TGTGCCAGCACCCGGGAGCTCGGGACCCAGTACTTC. Translating it yields CASTRELGTQYF. The V and J genes are TRBV28 and TRBJ2-5, with D perhaps TRBD2 (6 bases). The CDR3 totals 12 residues. Germline loops: CDR1 MDHEN, CDR2 SYDVKM. The V and J ends lost 7 bases and 7 bases respectively, with 13 bases between them.

This clone was detected only a few times. The chain recombines TRBV7-9 with TRBJ2-3; 11 bases are a match to TRBD2. Germline-derived CDR1 and CDR2 are SEHNR and FQNEAQ (reference sequence). The CDR3 is 18 amino acids. With V trimmed by 1 base and J by 2 bases, 8 bases remained unmatched. CDR3 loop: CASSLDALTSGDTDTQYF. The CDR3 DNA sequence: TGTGCCAGCAGCTTAGACGCGTTGACTAGCGGGGACACAGATACGCAGTATTTT.

The chain uses TRBV5-3 and TRBJ1-2; D might be TRBD1 (5 bases). TRBV5-3 is an ORF; its function is uncertain. The CDR3 runs 15 residues. V was trimmed by 5 bases and J by 4 bases, leaving 18 bases between them. Written as DNA, the CDR3 is TGTGCCAGAAGTTCTTGGGACTCTTACCCCTATGGCTACACCTTC. Amino acid sequence: CARSSWDSYPYGYTF.